This TCR beta chain derives from a study of cytotoxic CD8 clonotypes in ibrutinib-treated CLL. For the study at large: The subjects consisted of approximately twelve relapsed/refractory and roughly 14 treatment-naive individuals, with around 17 IGHV unmutated. Mean per-sample yields comprised around 260,000 productive templates and tens of thousands of productive rearrangements. Points from the study as a whole: Treatment saw public clonotypes, which were uncommon, either contract or stay stable.

The method was immunoSEQ multiplex PCR; TCRdb's version includes in-frame clones alone and lacks a portion of them. Of 100,000 or so clones listed, roughly 60% are singletons. CDR3 length equals 15 residues. Trimming removed 6 bases at V and 4 bases at J, with 18 bases between. Germline loops: CDR1 MNHEY, CDR2 SVGAGI. As to this clone: Its antigen remains unknown.

The TCR comes from a human donor with chronic lymphocytic leukemia. V and J are TRBV6-5 and TRBJ2-5, with D perhaps assigned TRBD1 or TRBD2 (5 bases each). The material sequenced was PBMCs, taken after 24 months of ibrutinib treatment. The CDR3, as DNA: TGTGCCAGCAGCTGGGGACCGGTAGGTCCAGAGACCCAGTACTTC. Translating it yields CASSWGPVGPETQYF.